This entry concerns a single TCR beta chain. This clonotype has at least ten counts. Its cognate antigen has yet to be identified. Per-base quality was not reported, and no clone a single base away is much larger than it. Sequenced using an Illumina NovaSeq 6000. TCRalpha and TCRbeta cDNA libraries were constructed by 5'RACE with constant-segment primers, with sample barcodes and unique molecular identifiers being introduced. RNA was extracted from every sample with Trizol reagent. Library amplification was performed in two PCR steps, and a second sample barcode and Illumina TruSeq adapters were introduced in the second step. Sequencing of libraries was performed on an Illumina NovaSeq with 2 x 150 bp paired-end reads. From the authors' description of their analysis: With migec v1.2.7, reads were demultiplexed and then collapsed into UMI-guided consensus sequences. With mixcr v2.1.11, UMI consensuses were aligned to TRA and TRB V and J templates and assembled into clonotypes. Expanded or contracted clonotypes were those called significant by both edgeR and NoisET, with noise models trained on biological replicates. edgeR calls used a false discovery rate-adjusted p below 0.01 and a log2 fold-change threshold of 1. As an exploratory analysis of dynamics, PCA with hierarchical clustering was applied to max-normalized trajectories of the 1000 most abundant clonotypes. Separately sequenced CD4+ and CD8+ repertoires were used to assign the CD4 or CD8 phenotype of responding clones. TCRdb reprocessing: public reads trimmed at Q25 with fastp, clones called with MiXCR, in-frame beta chains kept. For every CDR3 protein sequence, its rows merge into one entry that carries the most common genes and DNA. TCRdb, not the authors, supplied the V and J calls. This sample has roughly 300,000 distinct CDR3 sequences in its table, and approximately 15% of those were observed once. Around a fifth of the sample goes to the ten largest clones.

PBMCs were isolated by Ficoll-Paque density gradient centrifugation. The CDR3 holds 13 amino acids from the cysteine to the phenylalanine. Of the read, only the CDR3 DNA is kept; its 39 bases are in frame from base 1. Sequences SGHRS (CDR1) and YFSETQ (CDR2) are obtained from the germline V gene. V sheds 3 bases and J sheds 6 bases, leaving 11 bases between their ends. The data belong to a study of T-cell memory formation after mild COVID-19 (dated by TCRdb to about 2021). A note on the overall study: Most TCR sequence clusters were specific to one of the two donors. In two donors, T-cell clones that expanded and contracted after mild COVID-19 were followed by sequencing TCRalpha and TCRbeta repertoires longitudinally. The cohort comprised two young, previously healthy adult volunteers, one female and one male.

Findings and caveats that apply to the study as a whole: Contracting CD4+ clones were located mainly in the CM and EM memory subsets, whereas CD8+ clones were found to be enriched in EMRA. Whether the second-wave clones peaking on day 37 were SARS-CoV-2 specific was not confirmed. Some responding clones were detected in pre-infection memory, which suggested that pre-existing cross-reactive memory T cells had joined the SARS-CoV-2 response. Clones contracting from day 15 to 85 had balanced CD4/CD8 phenotypes, while a second wave expanding from day 15 to 37 was biased towards CD4+. The study included only two mild cases, and larger cohorts that include severe cases with pre-infection samples were judged to be necessary.

The chain is made from TRBV5-1 and TRBJ2-3; a confident D gene designation cannot be given. The clonotype was recovered from a man aged 18 to 30 who had mild COVID-19 (a few samples of this study predate the infection). The sample titles of this study are shuffled in the database, so cell type and time point are left out; the donor was told from shared clones. The sample taken for sequencing was PBMCs or a T cell subset sorted from them (not recorded which). The CDR3 corresponds to CASSSLPSDTQYF. At the DNA level, the sequence is TGCGCCAGCAGCTCCCTCCCCTCCGATACGCAGTATTTT.